This entry lists 25 T cell receptor beta chains sequenced from one sample in a study of blood T cells in healthy people across ages. It was with a sample-barcoded 5' primer and a J-beta primer mix that a second PCR of about 7 to 12 cycles was run. TCRdb ran MiXCR on the 5' RACE reads and lists one entry per CDR3 protein. The sample yields approximately 1.5 million distinct CDR3 sequences, roughly 43% seen once. Sequencing was performed on blood. These receptors originate from a woman aged 18-30 years in good health.

This sequence joins TRBV6-2 or TRBV6-3 and TRBJ2-7; D possibly corresponds to TRBD1 (6 bases). Gene TRBJ2-5 matches the end of the DNA better, so the J call may be wrong. CDR3 size: 12 residues. In germline, CDR1 is MNHEY, CDR2 SVGEGT. The CDR3 region is CASRWGRETQYF. The CDR3 DNA reads TGTGCCAGCCGGTGGGGGCGAGAGACCCAGTACTTC.

This clonotype has more than one count but fewer than ten. V is TRBV7-2 and J is TRBJ2-1; D remains unclear. The CDR3 consists of 12 residues. The ends were cut back, 4 bases at V and 15 bases at J, with 16 bases in the middle. Germline V gene sequence: CDR1 SGHTA, CDR2 FQGNSA. CDR3 amino acids: CASSSWVAEMFF. CDR3 coding DNA: TGTGCCAGCAGCTCGTGGGTCGCTGAAATGTTCTTC.

V and J are TRBV29-1 and TRBJ1-3; D is perhaps TRBD1 (5 bases). This CDR3 spans 13 amino acids. Trimming shortened V by 2 bases and J by 4 bases, and 9 bases separated the two germline ends. From germline, CDR1 is SQVTM and CDR2 ANQGSEA. The CDR3 loop is CSVEKGTGNTIYF. Here the CDR3 DNA reads TGCAGCGTTGAAAAGGGGACCGGAAACACCATATATTTT.

This clonotype was detected only once. The chain carries TRBV20-1 and TRBJ2-3, with D tentatively TRBD2 (6 bases). The CDR3 totals 18 residues. CDR1 DFQATT and CDR2 SNEGSKA come from the germline V gene (reference sequence). V was clipped by 6 bases and J by 2 bases, with 27 bases between them. CDR3 nucleotide sequence: TGCAGTGCCCAGAGGTTACTAGGAGGGGTTCCTCACACAGATACGCAGTATTTT. It specifies CSAQRLLGGVPHTDTQYF.

The rearrangement links TRBV29-1 to TRBJ1-2, with a possible D match to TRBD1 (5 bases). The CDR3 spans 13 residues. Trimming removed 8 bases at V and 0 bases at J, with 13 bases between. Germline V gives CDR1 SQVTM, CDR2 ANQGSEA. This chain's CDR3 is CSLREPSNYGYTF. The DNA for the CDR3 is TGCAGCCTCAGGGAGCCGTCTAACTATGGCTACACCTTC. Full variable domain (rest looked up from reference TRBV29-1 and TRBJ1-2): SAVISQKPSRDICQRGTSLTIQCQVDSQVTMMFWYRQQPGQSLTLIATANQGSEATYESGFVIDKFPISRPNLTFSTLTVSNMSPEDSSIYLCSLREPSNYGYTFGSGTRLTVV.

The chain links TRBV7-2 to TRBJ2-4; 8 nucleotides line up with TRBD1. The DNA matches TRBJ2-7 better at its end, which makes the J call doubtful. The CDR3 totals 14 residues. Germline loops: CDR1 SGHTA, CDR2 FQGNSA. In DNA form, the CDR3 reads TGTGCCAGCAGCAACCGGGACAGGAACTACGAGCAGTACTTC. Translation: CASSNRDRNYEQYF.

This clonotype appeared a few times. V usage is TRBV18 and J usage is TRBJ1-5; D may be TRBD1 (5 bases). CDR1 and CDR2 (germline): KGHSH, LQKENI. This CDR3 comprises 16 residues. The germline V and J ends were trimmed by 4 bases and 1 base, with 14 bases remaining between them. The CDR3 DNA reads TGTGCCAGCTCACTACTTGCAACAGGAAGCAATCAGCCCCAGCATTTT. It is translated as CASSLLATGSNQPQHF.

In this sample, this clonotype turned up a few times. V usage is TRBV18 and J usage is TRBJ2-1, with TRBD2 matching over 9 bases. Trimming took 5 bases from V and 6 from J; bases not matched to a gene: 11. Germline CDR1 KGHSH, CDR2 LQKENI. The CDR3 totals 16 residues. CDR3 DNA: TGTGCCAGCTCAGCCCCCTCCGCGGGGGGGATCAATGAGCAGTTCTTC. Protein product: CASSAPSAGGINEQFF.

This clonotype was observed a few times. This chain joins TRBV7-9 and TRBJ1-5; no definite D call. The CDR3 consists of 14 residues. Trimming shortened V by 6 bases and J by 1 base, and 10 bases separated the two germline ends. Germline lookup yields CDR1 SEHNR and CDR2 FQNEAQ (reference sequence). Here the CDR3 reads CASSLAASNQPQHF. The CDR3 region has the DNA TGTGCCAGCAGTTTGGCCGCGAGCAATCAGCCCCAGCATTTT.

The chain links TRBV7-2 to TRBJ1-3, with D perhaps matching TRBD1 (6 bases). V was clipped by 5 bases and J by 4 bases, with 12 bases between them. The CDR3 runs 14 residues. Germline V gives CDR1 SGHTA, CDR2 FQGNSA. CDR3 residues: CASSKETGGNTIYF. CDR3 in DNA: TGTGCCAGCAGCAAAGAGACAGGAGGAAACACCATATATTTT.

Points on this clonotype: Germline is not matched at one junction end, which may reflect a read error. The CDR3 DNA follows: TGTACCAGCAGAACGACTAGGGGTTCCTACAATGAGCAGTTCTTC. This gives the protein CTSRTTRGSYNEQFF. The chain is built from TRBV11-2 and TRBJ2-1; maybe TRBD2 (6 bases). The CDR3 runs 15 residues. Germline CDR1 is SGHAT and CDR2 is FQNNGV.

The V call is TRBV12-3 or TRBV12-4, the J call TRBJ2-5; TRBD1 is a possible D gene (6 bases). CDR3 length: 13 amino acids. Trimming took 7 bases from V and 5 from J, leaving 14 bases between them. This CDR3 reads CASIRDNHETQYF. The CDR3 DNA follows: TGTGCCAGCATCCGGGACAATCATGAGACCCAGTACTTC.

This clonotype was seen more than once but under ten times. The junction shows a germline mismatch at one end, possibly a read error. The chain employs TRBV5-1 and TRBJ1-2; tentatively, D is TRBD1 (5 bases). CDR1 and CDR2 (germline): SGHRS, YFSETQ. This CDR3 has 16 residues. CDR3 region: CTSSIGQGLSGYGYTF. The CDR3, as DNA: TGCACCAGCAGCATCGGGCAGGGCCTCTCGGGCTATGGCTACACCTTC.

The count of this clonotype is one. The J gene is TRBJ1-5, the V gene TRBV3-1; D is possibly TRBD1 (5 bases). V was trimmed by 8 bases and J by 1 base, leaving 12 bases between them. Germline CDR1 and CDR2: LGHDT and YNNKEL (reference sequence). The CDR3 contains 14 residues. Here the CDR3 DNA reads TGTGCCAGCGGCTACGCAGGGAGCAATCAGCCCCAGCATTTT. It codes for CASGYAGSNQPQHF. The whole variable domain, remainder taken from reference TRBV3-1 and TRBJ1-5, is DTAVSQTPKYLVTQMGNDKSIKCEQNLGHDTMYWYKQDSKKFLKIMFSYNNKELIINETVPNRFSPKSPDKAHLNLHINSLELGDSAVYFCASGYAGSNQPQHFGDGTRLSIL.

J is TRBJ2-3 and V is TRBV29-1; 7 bases fit TRBD1. The CDR3 is made up of 15 amino acids. J gave up 0 bases and V 5 bases, and 8 bases lay outside the gene matches. Germline CDR1 reads SQVTM; CDR2 reads ANQGSEA. The CDR3 sequence: CSVKDRLPSTDTQYF. The CDR3 DNA reads TGCAGCGTTAAGGACAGGCTCCCTAGCACAGATACGCAGTATTTT.

This clonotype was counted only a few times. The chain has TRBV4-3 and TRBJ2-7; D is possibly TRBD2 (6 bases). The V and J ends lost 0 bases and 3 bases respectively, with 9 bases between them. CDR3 size: 14 residues. The V gene's germline CDR1 is LGHNA and CDR2 YSLEER. The CDR3 DNA reads as TGCGCCAGCAGCCAAGATGGGACTGGCTACGAGCAGTACTTC. This gives the protein CASSQDGTGYEQYF.

This clonotype was observed a handful of times. The J gene is TRBJ1-3, the V gene TRBV20-1; TRBD1 is a possible D gene (5 bases). Trimming cost V 2 bases and J 7 bases, with 15 bases left between them. Germline values: CDR1 DFQATT, CDR2 SNEGSKA (reference sequence). This CDR3 is built from 14 residues. The chain's CDR3 is CSARQGAGVNTIYF. CDR3 nucleotides: TGCAGTGCTAGACAGGGAGCTGGGGTTAACACCATATATTTT.

This clonotype was seen a few times. The chain is built from TRBV28 and TRBJ2-6; D might be TRBD1 (5 bases). Trimming removed 6 bases from V and 0 bases from J, with 12 bases in between. The CDR3 length is 16 residues. Germline lookup yields CDR1 MDHEN and CDR2 SYDVKM. The CDR3 region is CASRSRRGSGANVLTF. CDR3 nucleotide sequence: TGTGCCAGCAGAAGCCGAAGGGGCTCTGGGGCCAACGTCCTGACTTTC.

This clonotype was recorded many times. The J gene is TRBJ2-7, the V gene TRBV29-1; D not resolved. CDR3 length: 11 amino acids. Germline values: CDR1 SQVTM, CDR2 ANQGSEA. Trimming shortened V by 4 bases and J by 3 bases, and 7 bases separated the two germline ends. The CDR3 sequence: CSVGGYYEQYF. The CDR3 region has the DNA TGCAGCGTTGGGGGTTACTACGAGCAGTACTTC.

The rearrangement uses TRBV20-1 and TRBJ1-1; TRBD1 might be the D (5 bases). The V gene lost 5 bases and the J gene lost 1 base, with 14 bases spanning the gap. Germline CDR1 is DFQATT and CDR2 is SNEGSKA (reference sequence). This CDR3 has 14 amino acids. Here the CDR3 reads CSAQGHQKNTEAFF. In DNA, the CDR3 is TGCAGTGCTCAGGGCCACCAGAAGAACACTGAAGCTTTCTTT.

V usage is TRBV21-1 and J usage is TRBJ2-5; the listed D gene, TRBD2, was not tested against the DNA. TRBV21-1 is a pseudogene. The CDR3 is made up of 16 amino acids. The CDR3 protein is CASSTLSVGTQETQYF. DNA for the CDR3: TGTGCCAGCAGCACCCTTAGCGTCGGCACTCAAGAGACCCAGTACTTC.

The chain employs TRBV5-1 and TRBJ1-1; 7 bases map to TRBD1. With V trimmed by 3 bases and J by 4 bases, 12 bases remained unmatched. Per the germline V gene, CDR1 is SGHRS and CDR2 is YFSETQ. The CDR3 contains 16 residues. The CDR3 region has the DNA TGCGCCAGCAGCTGGGGGGCAGGGGGTTTGGTCACTGAAGCTTTCTTT. It is translated as CASSWGAGGLVTEAFF.

The chain recombines TRBV6-1 with TRBJ2-1; TRBD1 matches at 8 bases. With 1 base clipped from V and 8 bases from J, the junction kept 7 bases outside the gene matches. The CDR3 spans 15 residues. From germline, CDR1 is MNHNS and CDR2 SASEGT. The CDR3 reads CASSEGTGPSHEQFF. Written as DNA, the CDR3 is TGTGCCAGCAGTGAAGGGACAGGGCCTTCCCATGAGCAGTTCTTC.

Turning to this clonotype: A read error may produce the germline difference seen at one junction end. This chain uses TRBV5-1 with TRBJ2-1; 10 positions match TRBD1. This CDR3 comprises 16 residues. Germline V lookup: CDR1 SGHRS, CDR2 YFSETQ. The CDR3 sequence: CASSLEGTGAPNGQFF. CDR3 nucleotides: TGCGCCAGCAGCTTGGAAGGGACAGGGGCCCCGAATGGGCAGTTCTTC.

The V call is TRBV20-1, the J call TRBJ1-2; TRBD1 matches 10 bases. CDR1 DFQATT and CDR2 SNEGSKA come from the germline V gene (reference sequence). This CDR3 region has 17 residues. Germline trimming cut 0 bases from V and 11 bases from J; bases unmatched to any gene: 18. CDR3 residues: CSARDAPRTGGHKGYTF. CDR3 nucleotides: TGCAGTGCTAGAGATGCCCCTAGGACAGGGGGGCATAAGGGGTACACCTTC.